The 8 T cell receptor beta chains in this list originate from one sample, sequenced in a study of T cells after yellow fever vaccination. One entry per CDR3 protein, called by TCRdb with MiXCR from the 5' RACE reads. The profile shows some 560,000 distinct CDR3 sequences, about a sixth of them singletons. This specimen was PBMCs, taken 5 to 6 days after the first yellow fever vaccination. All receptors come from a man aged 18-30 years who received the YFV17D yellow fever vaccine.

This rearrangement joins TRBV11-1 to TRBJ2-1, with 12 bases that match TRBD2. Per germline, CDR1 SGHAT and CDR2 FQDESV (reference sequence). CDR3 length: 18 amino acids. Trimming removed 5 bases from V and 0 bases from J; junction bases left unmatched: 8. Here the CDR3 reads CASSPRLAGASSYNEQFF. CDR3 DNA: TGTGCCAGCAGCCCCAGACTAGCGGGGGCGAGCTCCTACAATGAGCAGTTCTTC.

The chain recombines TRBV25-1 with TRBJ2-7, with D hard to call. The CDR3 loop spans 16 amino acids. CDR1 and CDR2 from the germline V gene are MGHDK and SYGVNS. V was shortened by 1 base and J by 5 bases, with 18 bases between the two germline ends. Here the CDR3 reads CASSELAAPNLDEQYF. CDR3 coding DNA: TGTGCCAGCAGTGAATTAGCCGCCCCCAACCTAGACGAGCAGTACTTC.

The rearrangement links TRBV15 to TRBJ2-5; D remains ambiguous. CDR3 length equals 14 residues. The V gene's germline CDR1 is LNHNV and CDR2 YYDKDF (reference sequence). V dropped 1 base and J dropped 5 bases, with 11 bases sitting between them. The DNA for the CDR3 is TGTGCCACCAGCAGAGCTCAGATAACGGAGACCCAGTACTTC. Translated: CATSRAQITETQYF.

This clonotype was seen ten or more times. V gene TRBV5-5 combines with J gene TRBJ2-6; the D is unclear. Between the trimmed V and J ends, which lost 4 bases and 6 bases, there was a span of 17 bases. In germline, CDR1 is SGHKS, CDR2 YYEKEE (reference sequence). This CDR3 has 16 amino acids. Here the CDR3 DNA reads TGTGCCAGCAGCCATGCCCGACTGGCAGAGGCCAACGTCCTGACTTTC. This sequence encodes CASSHARLAEANVLTF.

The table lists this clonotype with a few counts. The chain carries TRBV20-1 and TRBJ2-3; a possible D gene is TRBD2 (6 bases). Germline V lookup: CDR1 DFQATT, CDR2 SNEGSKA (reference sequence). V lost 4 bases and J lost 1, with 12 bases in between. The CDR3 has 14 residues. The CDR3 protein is CSAMGGSGTDTQYF. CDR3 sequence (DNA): TGCAGTGCTATGGGGGGATCGGGCACAGATACGCAGTATTTT.

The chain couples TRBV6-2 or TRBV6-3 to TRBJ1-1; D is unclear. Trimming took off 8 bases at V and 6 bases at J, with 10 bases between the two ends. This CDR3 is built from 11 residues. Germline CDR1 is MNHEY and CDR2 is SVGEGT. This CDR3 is CASEEGAEAFF. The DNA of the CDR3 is TGTGCCAGCGAGGAGGGTGCTGAAGCTTTCTTT.

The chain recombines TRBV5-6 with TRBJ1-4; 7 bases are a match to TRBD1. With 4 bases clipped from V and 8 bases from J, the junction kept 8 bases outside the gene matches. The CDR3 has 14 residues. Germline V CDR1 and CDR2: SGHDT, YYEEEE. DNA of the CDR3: TGTGCCAGCAGCCGGACAGGAGGGTGGGAAAAACTGTTTTTT. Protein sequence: CASSRTGGWEKLFF.

CDR3 protein: CASSRPTGDTEAFF. The CDR3, as DNA: TGTGCCAGCAGCAGACCGACAGGGGACACTGAAGCTTTCTTT. The chain uses TRBV5-6 and TRBJ1-1; 8 nucleotides line up with TRBD1. This CDR3 spans 14 amino acids. The V gene end was trimmed by 4 bases and the J gene end by 3 bases; junction bases not matched to a gene: 5. The germline gives CDR1 SGHDT, CDR2 YYEEEE.